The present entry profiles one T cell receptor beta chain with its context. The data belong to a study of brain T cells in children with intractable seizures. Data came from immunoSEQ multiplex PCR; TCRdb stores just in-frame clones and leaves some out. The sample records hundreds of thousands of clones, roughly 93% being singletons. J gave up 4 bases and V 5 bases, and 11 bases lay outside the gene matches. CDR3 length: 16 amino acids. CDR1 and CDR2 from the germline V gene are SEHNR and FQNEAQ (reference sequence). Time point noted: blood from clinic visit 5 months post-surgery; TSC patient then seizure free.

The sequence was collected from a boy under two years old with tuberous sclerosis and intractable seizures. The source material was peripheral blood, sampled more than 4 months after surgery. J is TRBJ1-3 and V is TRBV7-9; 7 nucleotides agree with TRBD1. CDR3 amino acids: CASSPRDSRKGNTIYF. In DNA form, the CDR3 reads TGTGCCAGCAGCCCGCGGGACAGTCGAAAGGGAAACACCATATATTTT.